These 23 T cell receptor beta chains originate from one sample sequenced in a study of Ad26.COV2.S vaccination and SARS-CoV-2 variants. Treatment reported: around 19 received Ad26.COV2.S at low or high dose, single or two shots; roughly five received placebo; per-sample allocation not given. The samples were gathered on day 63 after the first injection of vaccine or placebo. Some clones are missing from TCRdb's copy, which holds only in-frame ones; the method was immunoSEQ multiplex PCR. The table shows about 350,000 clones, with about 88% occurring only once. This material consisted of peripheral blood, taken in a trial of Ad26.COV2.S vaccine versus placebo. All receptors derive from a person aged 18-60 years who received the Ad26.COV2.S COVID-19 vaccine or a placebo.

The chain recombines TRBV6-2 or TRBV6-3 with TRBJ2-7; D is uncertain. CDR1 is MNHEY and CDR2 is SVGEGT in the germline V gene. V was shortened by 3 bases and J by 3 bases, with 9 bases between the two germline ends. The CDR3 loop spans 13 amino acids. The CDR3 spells CASSYLPNYEQYF. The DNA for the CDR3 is TGTGCCAGCAGTTATCTCCCGAACTACGAGCAGTACTTC.

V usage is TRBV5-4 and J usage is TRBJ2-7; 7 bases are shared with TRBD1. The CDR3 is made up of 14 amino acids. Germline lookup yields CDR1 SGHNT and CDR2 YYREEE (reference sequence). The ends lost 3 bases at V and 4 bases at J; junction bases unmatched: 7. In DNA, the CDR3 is TGTGCCAGCAGCTCGTGGACAGGAAGGTACGAGCAGTACTTC. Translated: CASSSWTGRYEQYF.

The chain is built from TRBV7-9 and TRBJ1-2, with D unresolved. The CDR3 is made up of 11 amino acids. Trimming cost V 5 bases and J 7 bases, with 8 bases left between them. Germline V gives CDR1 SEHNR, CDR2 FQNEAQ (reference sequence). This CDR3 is CASSKQSGYTF. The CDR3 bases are TGTGCCAGCAGCAAACAAAGTGGCTACACCTTC.

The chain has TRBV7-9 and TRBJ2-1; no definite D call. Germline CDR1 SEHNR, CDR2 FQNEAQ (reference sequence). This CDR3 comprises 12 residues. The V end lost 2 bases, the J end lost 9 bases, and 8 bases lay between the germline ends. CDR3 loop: CASSLPFSEQFF. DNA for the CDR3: TGTGCCAGCAGCTTACCCTTCAGTGAGCAGTTCTTC.

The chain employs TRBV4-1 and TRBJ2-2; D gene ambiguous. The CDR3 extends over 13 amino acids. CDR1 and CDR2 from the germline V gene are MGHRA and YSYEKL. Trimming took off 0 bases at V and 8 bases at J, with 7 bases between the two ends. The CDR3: CASSQEPGGELFF. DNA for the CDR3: TGCGCCAGCAGCCAAGAACCCGGAGGGGAGCTGTTTTTT.

The CDR3 region is CASRIQGRTEAFF. For the CDR3, the DNA is TGTGCCAGCAGAATACAGGGTCGCACTGAAGCTTTCTTT. The rearrangement links TRBV28 to TRBJ1-1, with a possible D match to TRBD1 (6 bases). V lost 6 bases and J 4 bases, leaving 12 bases between the germline ends. The V gene's germline CDR1 is MDHEN and CDR2 SYDVKM. The CDR3 length is 13 residues.

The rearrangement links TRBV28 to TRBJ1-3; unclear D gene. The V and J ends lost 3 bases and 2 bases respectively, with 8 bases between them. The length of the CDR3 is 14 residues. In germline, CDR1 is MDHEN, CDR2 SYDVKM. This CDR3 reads CASSFRLTGNTIYF. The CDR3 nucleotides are TGTGCCAGCAGTTTTCGACTGACTGGAAACACCATATATTTT.

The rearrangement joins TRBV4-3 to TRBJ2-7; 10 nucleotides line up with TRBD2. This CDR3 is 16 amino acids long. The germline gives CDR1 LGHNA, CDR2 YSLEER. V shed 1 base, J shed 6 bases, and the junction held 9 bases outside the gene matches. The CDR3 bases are TGCGCCAGCAGCCAAGCTAGCGGGGGTCCTCTGGGCGAGCAGTACTTC. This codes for CASSQASGGPLGEQYF.

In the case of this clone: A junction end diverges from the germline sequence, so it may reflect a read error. The CDR3 bases are TGTGCTAGCAGCTTGGGGCAGTACGAAAAGAATGAGCAGTTCTTC. Encoded protein: CASSLGQYEKNEQFF. The chain carries TRBV7-7 and TRBJ2-1, with D possibly being TRBD1 (5 bases). This CDR3 spans 15 amino acids. CDR1 is SSHAT and CDR2 is FNYEAQ in the germline V gene (reference sequence).

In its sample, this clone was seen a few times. The CDR3 DNA sequence: TGTGCCAGCAGCCAAGGTGGACGACCGGACTATGGCTACACCTTC. This encodes CASSQGGRPDYGYTF. This rearrangement joins TRBV3-1 (or the pseudogene TRBV3-2) to TRBJ1-2, with no clear D. The length of the CDR3 is 15 residues. Trimming stripped 1 base from V and 3 bases from J, with 12 bases between. Germline V lookup: CDR1 LGHDT, CDR2 YNNKEL (reference sequence).

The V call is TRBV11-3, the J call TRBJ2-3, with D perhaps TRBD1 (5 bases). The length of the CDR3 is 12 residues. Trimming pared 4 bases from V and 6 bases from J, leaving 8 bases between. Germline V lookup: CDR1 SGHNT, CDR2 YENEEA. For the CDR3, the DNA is TGTGCCAGCAGCTCAAAGGGGGATACGCAGTATTTT. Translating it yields CASSSKGDTQYF. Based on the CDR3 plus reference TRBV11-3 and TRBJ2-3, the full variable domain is EAGVVQSPRYKIIEKKQPVAFWCNPISGHNTLYWYLQNLGQGPELLIRYENEEAVDDSQLPKDRFSAERLKGVDSTLKIQPAELGDSAVYLCASSSKGDTQYFGPGTRLTVL.

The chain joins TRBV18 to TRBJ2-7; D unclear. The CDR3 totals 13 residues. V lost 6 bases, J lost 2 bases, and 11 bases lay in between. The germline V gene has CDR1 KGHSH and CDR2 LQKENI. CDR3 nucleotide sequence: TGTGCCAGCTCCCTGCAGCGTACCTACGAGCAGTACTTC. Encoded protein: CASSLQRTYEQYF.

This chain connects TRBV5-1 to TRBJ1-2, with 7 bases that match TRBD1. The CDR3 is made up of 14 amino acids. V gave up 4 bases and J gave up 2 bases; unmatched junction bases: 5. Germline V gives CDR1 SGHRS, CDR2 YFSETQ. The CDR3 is CASSGATGNYGYTF. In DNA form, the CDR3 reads TGCGCCAGCAGCGGCGCGACAGGGAACTATGGCTACACCTTC.

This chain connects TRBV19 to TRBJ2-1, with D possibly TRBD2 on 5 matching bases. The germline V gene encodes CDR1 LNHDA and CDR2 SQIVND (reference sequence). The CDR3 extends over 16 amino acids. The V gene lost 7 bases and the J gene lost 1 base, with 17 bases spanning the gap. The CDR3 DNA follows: TGTGCCAGTACCCCCAACGCAGCGGAATCCTACAATGAGCAGTTCTTC. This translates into CASTPNAAESYNEQFF.

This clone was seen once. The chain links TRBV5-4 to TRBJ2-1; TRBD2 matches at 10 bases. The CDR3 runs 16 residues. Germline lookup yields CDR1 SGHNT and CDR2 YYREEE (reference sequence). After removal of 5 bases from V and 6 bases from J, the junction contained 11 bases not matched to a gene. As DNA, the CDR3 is TGTGCCAGCAGAGATTCTCAGGGACTAGCGATCAATGAGCAGTTCTTC. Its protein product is CASRDSQGLAINEQFF.

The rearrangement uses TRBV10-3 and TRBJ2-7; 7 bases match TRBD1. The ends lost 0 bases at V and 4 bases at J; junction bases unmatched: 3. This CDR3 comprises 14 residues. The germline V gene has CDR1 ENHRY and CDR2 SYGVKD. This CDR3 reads CAISESGTVYEQYF. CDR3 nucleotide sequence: TGTGCCATCAGTGAGTCAGGGACAGTATACGAGCAGTACTTC.

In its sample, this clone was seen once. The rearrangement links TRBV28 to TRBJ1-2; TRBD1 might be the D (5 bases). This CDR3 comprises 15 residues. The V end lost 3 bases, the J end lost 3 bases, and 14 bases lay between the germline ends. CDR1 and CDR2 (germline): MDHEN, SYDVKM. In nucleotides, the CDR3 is TGTGCCAGCAGTTTTAGGGGAGAGGTTGACTATGGCTACACCTTC. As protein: CASSFRGEVDYGYTF.

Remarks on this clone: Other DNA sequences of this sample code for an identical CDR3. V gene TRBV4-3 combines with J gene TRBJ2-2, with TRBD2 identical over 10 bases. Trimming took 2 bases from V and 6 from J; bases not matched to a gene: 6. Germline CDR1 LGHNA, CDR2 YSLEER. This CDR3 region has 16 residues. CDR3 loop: CASSQTLAGVSGELFF. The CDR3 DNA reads TGCGCCAGCAGCCAAACCCTAGCGGGAGTCTCCGGGGAGCTGTTTTTT.

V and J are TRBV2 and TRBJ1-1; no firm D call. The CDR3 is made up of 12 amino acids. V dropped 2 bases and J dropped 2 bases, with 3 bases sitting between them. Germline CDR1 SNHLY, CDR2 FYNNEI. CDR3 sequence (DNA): TGTGCCAGCAGTGAACACAACACTGAAGCTTTCTTT. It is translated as CASSEHNTEAFF.

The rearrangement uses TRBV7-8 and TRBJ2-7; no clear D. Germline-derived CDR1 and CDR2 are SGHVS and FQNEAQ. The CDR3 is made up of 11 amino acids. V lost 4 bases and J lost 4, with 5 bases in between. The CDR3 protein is CASSSQYEQYF. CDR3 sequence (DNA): TGTGCCAGCAGCTCTCAGTACGAGCAGTACTTC. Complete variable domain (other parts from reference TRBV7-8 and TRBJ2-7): GAGVSQSPRYKVAKRGQDVALRCDPISGHVSLFWYQQALGQGPEFLTYFQNEAQLDKSGLPSDRFFAERPEGSVSTLKIQRTQQEDSAVYLCASSSQYEQYFGPGTRLTVT.

The chain's CDR3 is CASSQNLGRSNEQFF. CDR3 bases: TGCGCCAGCAGCCAAAACCTAGGGAGGAGCAATGAGCAGTTCTTC. The chain couples TRBV4-1 to TRBJ2-1; TRBD2 is a possible D gene (6 bases). V was clipped by 2 bases and J by 6 bases, with 14 bases between them. In germline, CDR1 is MGHRA, CDR2 YSYEKL. CDR3 length equals 15 residues.

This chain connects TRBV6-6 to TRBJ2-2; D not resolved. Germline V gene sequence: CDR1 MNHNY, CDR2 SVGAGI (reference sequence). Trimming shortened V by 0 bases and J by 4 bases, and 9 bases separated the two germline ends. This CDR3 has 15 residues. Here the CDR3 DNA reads TGTGCCAGCAGTTACTCGGTGGCGGTCACCGGGGAGCTGTTTTTT. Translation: CASSYSVAVTGELFF.

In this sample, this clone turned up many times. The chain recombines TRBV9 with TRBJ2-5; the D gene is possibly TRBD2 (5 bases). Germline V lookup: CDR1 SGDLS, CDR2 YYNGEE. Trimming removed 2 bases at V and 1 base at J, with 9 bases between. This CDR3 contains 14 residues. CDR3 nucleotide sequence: TGTGCCAGCAGCGTTAACGGGGTCCAAGAGACCCAGTACTTC. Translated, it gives CASSVNGVQETQYF.